The source of this T cell receptor beta chain is a study of cytomegalovirus exposure and HLA in healthy donors. Study-level background: HLA-typed donors contributed some 83 million unique TCRs, which were held in an early data release. Overall study results and limits: The classifier was said to identify cytomegalovirus status with high specificity and sensitivity. The study designated about 160 TCR beta chains cytomegalovirus-associated.

CDR3 length: 16 residues. Germline-derived CDR1 and CDR2 are LGHNA and YSLEER. The trim removed 1 base at V and 4 bases at J, leaving 3 bases unmatched. Note on this clone: The antigen is unknown.

PCR used 60 Vbeta primers and 13 Jbeta primers. The repertoire was sequenced with immunoSEQ multiplex PCR; TCRdb's copy has only in-frame clones and lacks some. Altogether some 180,000 clones are present, over 75% being singletons, with the ten largest covering approximately 0.23%. V and J are TRBV4-3 and TRBJ2-1, with 11 bases that match TRBD2. What was sequenced was PBMCs. The source of this sequence is a girl under two years old in good health and CMV-seronegative. CDR3 sequence (DNA): TGCGCCAGCAGCCAAGGAACTAGCGGGGGATACAATGAGCAGTTCTTC. As protein: CASSQGTSGGYNEQFF.